These 26 T cell receptor beta chains were sequenced from one sample in a study of technical replicates of blood from a handful of donors (dated by TCRdb to about 2017). Library method: the immunoSEQ multiplex PCR assay. What TCRdb holds here is the immuneACCESS table cut down to in-frame rearrangements. Part of the clones is not present; checked against another copy, under half of the missing clones reflect an unresolved V gene, and the others are unexplained. In this sample the table shows 70,000 to 90,000 clones, over 85% of which occur a single time. The ten top clones hold 0.25% of the sample. Material: T cells isolated from PBMCs. The receptors shown here come from a human donor in good health.

This clone has only one observation. This sequence joins TRBV30 and TRBJ1-6; D is undetermined. This CDR3 spans 14 amino acids. V was shortened by 0 bases and J by 9 bases, with 12 bases between the two germline ends. Germline V gene lookup returns CDR1 GTSNPN and CDR2 SVGIG (reference sequence). In nucleotides, the CDR3 is TGTGCCTGGAGTGTAATGACGGGAGGTTCACCCCTCCACTTT. This sequence encodes CAWSVMTGGSPLHF.

This rearrangement joins TRBV28 to TRBJ2-7; D is unclear. Germline V lookup: CDR1 MDHEN, CDR2 SYDVKM. The CDR3 has 13 residues. The germline V and J ends were trimmed by 5 bases and 2 bases, with 10 bases remaining between them. CDR3: CASSPSLTYEQYF. DNA of the CDR3: TGTGCCAGCAGTCCCTCTCTTACCTACGAGCAGTACTTC.

V gene TRBV4-1 combines with J gene TRBJ1-4, with D maybe TRBD1 (5 bases). Germline-derived CDR1 and CDR2 are MGHRA and YSYEKL. V lost 0 bases and J 4 bases, leaving 6 bases between the germline ends. This CDR3 has 14 residues. The CDR3 nucleotides read TGCGCCAGCAGCCAAGATACAGGTAATGAAAAACTGTTTTTT. Translation: CASSQDTGNEKLFF.

This chain connects TRBV7-9 to TRBJ2-5; D ambiguous. This CDR3 comprises 15 residues. V lost 2 bases, J lost 0 bases, and 10 bases lay in between. The germline V gene has CDR1 SEHNR and CDR2 FQNEAQ (reference sequence). The CDR3 sequence: CASSLLAGYQETQYF. As DNA, the CDR3 is TGTGCCAGCAGCTTATTAGCCGGGTACCAAGAGACCCAGTACTTC.

This chain joins TRBV9 and TRBJ2-3; TRBD2 aligns across 10 bases. Germline loops: CDR1 SGDLS, CDR2 YYNGEE. V was clipped by 3 bases and J by 4 bases; unmatched bases: 5. The CDR3 has 15 amino acids. DNA for the CDR3: TGTGCCAGCAGCGCGTTAGGACTAGCGGCAGATACGCAGTATTTT. Its protein is CASSALGLAADTQYF.

This clone was detected only once. The rearrangement links TRBV27 to TRBJ1-2; weak D call: TRBD1 (5 bases). Germline CDR1 and CDR2: MNHEY and SMNVEV (reference sequence). V was trimmed by 2 bases and J by 2 bases, leaving 9 bases between them. The CDR3 runs 14 residues. CDR3 sequence: CASSLAGINYGYTF. The DNA for the CDR3 is TGTGCCAGCAGTTTAGCAGGGATCAACTATGGCTACACCTTC.

The rearrangement links TRBV25-1 to TRBJ2-3; no clear D gene. This CDR3 has 13 residues. With 5 bases removed from V and 2 bases from J, the gap between germline ends came to 8 bases. Germline V gives CDR1 MGHDK, CDR2 SYGVNS. The CDR3 loop is CASSPRTTDTQYF. In DNA, the CDR3 is TGTGCCAGCAGTCCCAGAACCACAGATACGCAGTATTTT.

The rearrangement uses TRBV7-6 and TRBJ1-2, with 7 positions matching TRBD1. The junction had 10 bases not matched to a gene; V was cut back by 5 bases and J by 1 base. This CDR3 spans 16 amino acids. CDR1 is SGHVS and CDR2 is FNYEAQ in the germline V gene. CDR3: CASSAIPGQNNYGYTF. CDR3 nucleotide sequence: TGTGCCAGCAGCGCAATCCCGGGACAGAATAACTATGGCTACACCTTC. Based on the CDR3 plus reference TRBV7-6 and TRBJ1-2, the full variable domain is GAGVSQSPRYKVTKRGQDVALRCDPISGHVSLYWYRQALGQGPEFLTYFNYEAQQDKSGLPNDRFSAERPEGSISTLTIQRTEQRDSAMYRCASSAIPGQNNYGYTFGSGTRLTVV.

The chain combines TRBV27 with TRBJ2-7; the match to TRBD1 covers 7 bases. V gave up 2 bases and J gave up 5 bases; unmatched junction bases: 3. Germline CDR1 is MNHEY and CDR2 is SMNVEV (reference sequence). The CDR3 covers 13 residues. In DNA, the CDR3 is TGTGCCAGCAGTTTAGACAGGGCCAACGAGCAGTACTTC. Translation gives CASSLDRANEQYF.

This sequence joins TRBV4-1 and TRBJ1-4; D ambiguous. CDR3 length: 15 amino acids. Trimming cost V 0 bases and J 5 bases, with 10 bases left between them. The germline V gene encodes CDR1 MGHRA and CDR2 YSYEKL. CDR3 protein: CASSQEVQMNEKLFF. CDR3 in DNA: TGCGCCAGCAGCCAAGAAGTACAGATGAATGAAAAACTGTTTTTT.

V is TRBV28 and J is TRBJ2-1; D is unclear. CDR3 length: 13 amino acids. Germline V gene lookup returns CDR1 MDHEN and CDR2 SYDVKM. With 3 bases removed from V and 7 bases from J, the gap between germline ends came to 10 bases. CDR3 loop: CASSLRLENEQFF. CDR3 nucleotides: TGTGCCAGCAGTTTGCGGCTGGAAAATGAGCAGTTCTTC.

V is TRBV5-4 and J is TRBJ2-2; 14 bases are shared with TRBD2. There are 15 residues in the CDR3. V trimming: 4 bases; J trimming: 9 bases; junction bases outside the gene matches: 5. In germline, CDR1 is SGHNT, CDR2 YYREEE (reference sequence). The CDR3 reads CASSNRTSGGRELFF. The CDR3 bases are TGTGCCAGCAGCAACCGGACTAGCGGGGGGCGGGAGCTGTTTTTT. Filled out from reference TRBV5-4 and TRBJ2-2, the complete variable domain reads ETGVTQSPTHLIKTRGQQVTLRCSSQSGHNTVSWYQQALGQGPQFIFQYYREEENGRGNFPPRFSGLQFPNYSSELNVNALELDDSALYLCASSNRTSGGRELFFGEGSRLTVL.

The gene calls are TRBV29-1 and TRBJ2-1; TRBD2 might be the D (5 bases). CDR3 length: 11 amino acids. Per the germline V gene, CDR1 is SQVTM and CDR2 is ANQGSEA. Trimming shortened V by 8 bases and J by 8 bases, and 13 bases separated the two germline ends. CDR3 coding DNA: TGCAGCCCCGGGTGGGGAGATGAGCAGTTCTTC. Protein: CSPGWGDEQFF.

This chain joins TRBV19 and TRBJ2-2, with 10 bases identical to TRBD2. The CDR3 runs 16 residues. V shed 10 bases, J shed 2 bases, and the junction held 10 bases outside the gene matches. Germline V gives CDR1 LNHDA, CDR2 SQIVND (reference sequence). The CDR3 bases are TGTGCCACCAGCCGCATAGCGGGGGGAAACACCGGGGAGCTGTTTTTT. This gives the protein CATSRIAGGNTGELFF.

This clone appeared a few times. This chain uses TRBV27 with TRBJ2-2; perhaps TRBD2 as D (6 bases). Per the germline V gene, CDR1 is MNHEY and CDR2 is SMNVEV (reference sequence). This CDR3 comprises 16 residues. V lost 0 bases and J lost 3, with 11 bases in between. The CDR3 nucleotides are TGTGCCAGCAGTTTATCGCCGGGAGTGGACACCGGGGAGCTGTTTTTT. Translating it yields CASSLSPGVDTGELFF.

This chain connects TRBV7-9 to TRBJ2-7; the D gene is possibly TRBD1 (6 bases). V lost 5 bases, J lost 3 bases, and 17 bases lay in between. This CDR3 has 15 residues. Germline V gene data show CDR1 as SEHNR and CDR2 as FQNEAQ (reference sequence). As DNA, the CDR3 is TGTGCCAGCAGCCCAGCGCCCGGACAGAACTACGAGCAGTACTTC. Amino acid sequence: CASSPAPGQNYEQYF.

The rearrangement links TRBV2 to TRBJ1-2, with D uncertain. The germline gives CDR1 SNHLY, CDR2 FYNNEI. The CDR3 loop spans 11 amino acids. V was cut by 4 bases and J by 7 bases, with 7 bases left in between. The CDR3 coding sequence is TGTGCCAGCAGTGTGCTCGGTGGCTACACCTTC. Translating gives CASSVLGGYTF.

CDR3 in amino acids: CSVDRQVYGYTF. The CDR3 DNA follows: TGCAGCGTTGATCGACAAGTCTATGGCTACACCTTC. The chain combines TRBV29-1 with TRBJ1-2; D not certain. Trimming cost V 3 bases and J 4 bases, with 9 bases left between them. The CDR3 covers 12 residues. Germline CDR1 is SQVTM and CDR2 is ANQGSEA.

This clone was detected only once. The chain recombines TRBV5-1 with TRBJ1-4; D call uncertain. V lost 4 bases and J lost 3, with 13 bases in between. The CDR3 covers 15 residues. Germline assignment: CDR1 SGHRS and CDR2 YFSETQ. The DNA for the CDR3 is TGCGCCAGCAGCGCAATGAGTGGTGCTAATGAAAAACTGTTTTTT. This sequence encodes CASSAMSGANEKLFF.

CDR3: CASSEALNYEQYF. Here the CDR3 DNA reads TGTGCCAGCAGCGAAGCCCTAAACTACGAGCAGTACTTC. The J gene is TRBJ2-7, the V gene TRBV7-9, with D uncertain. CDR1 and CDR2 (germline): SEHNR, FQNEAQ (reference sequence). CDR3 length: 13 amino acids. Trimming removed 5 bases at V and 3 bases at J, with 11 bases between.

The CDR3 sequence: CASSPRGLGTEAFF. The CDR3 DNA is TGTGCCAGCAGCCCTAGGGGGCTAGGCACTGAAGCTTTCTTT. The chain links TRBV4-2 to TRBJ1-1; TRBD1 matches at 7 bases. The V gene's germline CDR1 is LGHNA and CDR2 YNFKEQ. The CDR3 contains 14 residues. J gave up 4 bases and V 4 bases, and 6 bases lay outside the gene matches.

The CDR3 bases are TGTGCCAGCAGGGGGCTAAGGTGGAAACTGTTTTTT. Translated, it gives CASRGLRWKLFF. The rearrangement links TRBV6-1 to TRBJ1-4; possible D gene TRBD1, 5 bases. V was cut by 6 bases and J by 11 bases, with 13 bases left in between. CDR1 and CDR2 from the germline V gene are MNHNS and SASEGT. This CDR3 is 12 amino acids long.

The V call is TRBV4-1, the J call TRBJ1-3, with D maybe TRBD1 (6 bases). Per the germline V gene, CDR1 is MGHRA and CDR2 is YSYEKL. V dropped 4 bases and J dropped 0 bases, with 19 bases sitting between them. The CDR3 runs 18 residues. The CDR3 reads CASSPIRWGLSSGNTIYF. CDR3 nucleotides: TGCGCCAGCAGCCCCATTAGATGGGGGCTGAGCTCTGGAAACACCATATATTTT.

CDR3 residues: CASSQTGVATQYF. CDR3 DNA sequence: TGTGCCAGCAGCCAAACGGGGGTTGCTACGCAGTATTTT. The chain links TRBV11-2 to TRBJ2-3; D is perhaps TRBD2 (6 bases). V was trimmed by 5 bases and J by 8 bases, leaving 14 bases between them. The CDR3 runs 13 residues. CDR1 is SGHAT and CDR2 is FQNNGV in the germline V gene.

The chain has TRBV19 and TRBJ1-1, with 7 nucleotides matching TRBD1. V dropped 5 bases and J dropped 8; count of bases not matched to a gene: 8. This CDR3 spans 13 amino acids. Germline V gene data show CDR1 as LNHDA and CDR2 as SQIVND (reference sequence). The CDR3 spells CASSPQGRVEAFF. The DNA for the CDR3 is TGTGCCAGTAGTCCACAGGGGCGGGTCGAAGCTTTCTTT.

This chain links TRBV11-3 with TRBJ2-7; TRBD1 might be the D (5 bases). The CDR3 is made up of 15 amino acids. Trimming cost V 5 bases and J 3 bases, with 17 bases left between them. Germline CDR1 SGHNT, CDR2 YENEEA. CDR3 coding DNA: TGTGCCAGCAGCATCACACAGGCTGAATACTACGAGCAGTACTTC. This codes for CASSITQAEYYEQYF. The variable domain in full, with the rest retrieved from reference TRBV11-3 and TRBJ2-7, is EAGVVQSPRYKIIEKKQPVAFWCNPISGHNTLYWYLQNLGQGPELLIRYENEEAVDDSQLPKDRFSAERLKGVDSTLKIQPAELGDSAVYLCASSITQAEYYEQYFGPGTRLTVT.